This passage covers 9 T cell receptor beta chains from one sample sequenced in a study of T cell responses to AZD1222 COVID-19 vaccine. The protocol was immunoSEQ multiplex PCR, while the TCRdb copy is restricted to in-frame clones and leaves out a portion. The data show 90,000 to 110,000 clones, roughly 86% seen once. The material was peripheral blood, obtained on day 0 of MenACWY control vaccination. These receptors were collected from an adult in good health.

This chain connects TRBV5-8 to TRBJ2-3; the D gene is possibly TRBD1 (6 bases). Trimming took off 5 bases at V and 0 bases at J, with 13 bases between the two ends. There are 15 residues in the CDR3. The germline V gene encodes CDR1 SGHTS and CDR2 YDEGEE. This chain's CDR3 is CASSSQGMSTDTQYF. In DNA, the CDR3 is TGTGCCAGCAGTTCCCAGGGGATGAGCACAGATACGCAGTATTTT. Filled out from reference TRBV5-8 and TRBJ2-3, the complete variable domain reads EAGVTQSPTHLIKTRGQQATLRCSPISGHTSVYWYQQALGLGLQFLLWYDEGEERNRGNFPPRFSGRQFPNYSSELNVNALELEDSALYLCASSSQGMSTDTQYFGPGTRLTVL.

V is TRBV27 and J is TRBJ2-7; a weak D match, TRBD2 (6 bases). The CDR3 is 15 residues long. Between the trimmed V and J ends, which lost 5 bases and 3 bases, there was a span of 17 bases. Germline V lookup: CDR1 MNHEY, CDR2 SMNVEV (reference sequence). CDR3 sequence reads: CASSPRGTGVYEQYF. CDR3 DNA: TGTGCCAGCAGTCCCCGGGGGACGGGAGTCTACGAGCAGTACTTC.

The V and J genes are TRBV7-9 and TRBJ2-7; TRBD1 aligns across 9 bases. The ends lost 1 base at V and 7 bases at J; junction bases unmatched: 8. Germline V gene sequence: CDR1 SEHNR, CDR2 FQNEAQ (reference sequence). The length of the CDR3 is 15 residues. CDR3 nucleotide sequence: TGTGCCAGCAGCTTAGGGGGGACAGGGTCGTGGGAGCAGTACTTC. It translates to CASSLGGTGSWEQYF.

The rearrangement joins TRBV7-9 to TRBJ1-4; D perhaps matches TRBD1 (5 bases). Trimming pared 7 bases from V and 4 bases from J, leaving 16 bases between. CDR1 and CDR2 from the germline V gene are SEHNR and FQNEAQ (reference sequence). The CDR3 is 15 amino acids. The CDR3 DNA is TGTGCCAGCACCAAACATACAGGAGTTAATGAAAAACTGTTTTTT. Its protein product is CASTKHTGVNEKLFF. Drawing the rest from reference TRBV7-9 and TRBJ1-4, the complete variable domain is DTGVSQNPRHKITKRGQNVTFRCDPISEHNRLYWYRQTLGQGPEFLTYFQNEAQLEKSRLLSDRFSAERPKGSFSTLEIQRTEQGDSAMYLCASTKHTGVNEKLFFGSGTQLSVL.

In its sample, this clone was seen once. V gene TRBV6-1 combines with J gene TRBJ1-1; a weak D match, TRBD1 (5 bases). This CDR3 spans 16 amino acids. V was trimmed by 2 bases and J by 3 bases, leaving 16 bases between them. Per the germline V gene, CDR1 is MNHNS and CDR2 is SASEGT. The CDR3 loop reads CASSELAGSSDTEAFF. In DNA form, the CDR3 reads TGTGCCAGCAGTGAACTAGCAGGGTCGTCCGACACTGAAGCTTTCTTT.

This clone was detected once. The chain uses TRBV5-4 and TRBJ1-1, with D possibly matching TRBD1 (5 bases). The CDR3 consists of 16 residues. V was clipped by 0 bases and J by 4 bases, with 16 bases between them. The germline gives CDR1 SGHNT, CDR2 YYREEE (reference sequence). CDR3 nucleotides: TGTGCCAGCAGCTTGGCCTTTAGGACGACAGCCACTGAAGCTTTCTTT. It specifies CASSLAFRTTATEAFF.

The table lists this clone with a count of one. The chain's CDR3 is CASSILTGSDGYTF. CDR3 DNA sequence: TGTGCCAGTAGTATACTAACAGGAAGCGATGGCTACACCTTC. The rearrangement links TRBV19 to TRBJ1-2; a possible D gene is TRBD1 (5 bases). V lost 2 bases and J 6 bases, leaving 13 bases between the germline ends. CDR3 length: 14 residues. The germline CDR1 and CDR2 sequences are LNHDA and SQIVND (reference sequence).

The CDR3 DNA is TGCGCCAGCAGCCAAGATAGATCCAGGCTAAACACTGAAGCTTTCTTT. Residues: CASSQDRSRLNTEAFF. J is TRBJ1-1 and V is TRBV4-3; D is uncertain. CDR3 size: 16 residues. Looked up from germline, CDR1 is LGHNA and CDR2 is YSLEER. Deletions cut 0 bases from V and 2 bases from J, with 13 bases between.

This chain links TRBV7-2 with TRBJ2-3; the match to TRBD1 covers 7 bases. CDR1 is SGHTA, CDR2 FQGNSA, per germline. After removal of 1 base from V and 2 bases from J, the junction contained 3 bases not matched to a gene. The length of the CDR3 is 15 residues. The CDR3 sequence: CASSLDRGPTDTQYF. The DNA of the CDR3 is TGTGCCAGCAGCTTAGACAGGGGACCCACAGATACGCAGTATTTT.